The 30 T cell receptor beta chains given below trace back to one sample, sequenced in a study of T cells after yellow fever vaccination. TCRdb re-called the 5' RACE reads with MiXCR, one entry per CDR3 protein. The table has roughly 99,000 distinct CDR3 sequences, approximately 6.3% seen once; the top ten hold approximately 39%. The starting material was CD8+ T cells sorted from PBMCs, obtained 10 days after the yellow fever booster vaccination. These receptors were obtained from a young man who received the YFV17D yellow fever vaccine.

This clonotype was seen a handful of times. The V gene is TRBV12-3 or TRBV12-4, the J gene TRBJ2-1, with D tentatively TRBD1 or TRBD2 (6 bases each). V was pared by 1 base and J by 9 bases, with 16 bases between. The CDR3 runs 15 residues. The DNA of the CDR3 is TGTGCCAGCAGTTTAGGGTCCCCGGGGGCTCGTGAGCAGTTCTTC. Its protein is CASSLGSPGAREQFF.

V gene TRBV20-1 combines with J gene TRBJ1-2, with 7 bases that match TRBD1. The CDR3 has 15 amino acids. CDR1 and CDR2 (germline): DFQATT, SNEGSKA (reference sequence). J was trimmed by 1 base and V by 1 base; bases with no gene match: 6. CDR3 DNA sequence: TGCAGTGCTAGAGTAAGACAGGGACTTAACTATGGCTACACCTTC. Protein: CSARVRQGLNYGYTF.

This clonotype has at least ten counts. The chain links TRBV11-2 to TRBJ2-7, with D perhaps TRBD1 (6 bases). Trimming took 4 bases from V and 3 from J, leaving 22 bases between them. Germline CDR1 SGHAT, CDR2 FQNNGV. There are 17 residues in the CDR3. The CDR3 nucleotides are TGTGCCAGCAGCTCGGCTGGCAGGGGCCTCGCGCTCTACGAGCAGTACTTC. Translating gives CASSSAGRGLALYEQYF.

This clonotype was seen only a few times. The CDR3 region is CASSEEAGVVSGNTIYF. The CDR3 DNA is TGTGCCAGCAGTGAAGAGGCAGGGGTCGTCTCTGGAAACACCATATATTTT. The gene calls are TRBV2 and TRBJ1-3, with D perhaps matching TRBD1 (6 bases). There are 17 residues in the CDR3. The V and J ends lost 1 base and 0 bases respectively, with 13 bases between them. CDR1 is SNHLY, CDR2 FYNNEI, per germline. Together with reference TRBV2 and TRBJ1-3, the CDR3 gives the full variable domain: EPEVTQTPSHQVTQMGQEVILRCVPISNHLYFYWYRQILGQKVEFLVSFYNNEISEKSEIFDDQFSVERPDGSNFTLKIRSTKLEDSAMYFCASSEEAGVVSGNTIYFGEGSWLTVV.

The V call is TRBV7-9, the J call TRBJ2-7; weak D call: TRBD1 (6 bases). The ends were cut back, 5 bases at V and 6 bases at J, with 11 bases in the middle. Germline loops: CDR1 SEHNR, CDR2 FQNEAQ (reference sequence). This CDR3 contains 12 residues. CDR3 DNA: TGTGCCAGCAGCGCGGACAGTGCCGAGCAGTACGTC. Translation: CASSADSAEQYV.

There are a few counts of this clonotype. This chain links TRBV4-3 with TRBJ1-1; D gene unclear. Trimming removed 4 bases at V and 2 bases at J, with 11 bases between. The CDR3 spans 14 residues. In germline, CDR1 is LGHNA, CDR2 YSLEER. This CDR3 is CASSLSDFNTEAFF. CDR3 nucleotide sequence: TGCGCCAGCAGCCTCTCGGACTTTAACACTGAAGCTTTCTTT.

This clonotype was seen more than once but under ten times. The chain couples TRBV7-6 to TRBJ1-5, with 9 bases that match TRBD1. This CDR3 spans 18 amino acids. V lost 0 bases, J lost 1 base, and 7 bases stayed unmatched. Germline lookup yields CDR1 SGHVS and CDR2 FNYEAQ. CDR3 coding DNA: TGTGCCAGCAGCTTAGCGCCCCCGGGACAGGGAAGCAATCAGCCCCAGCATTTT. It specifies CASSLAPPGQGSNQPQHF. Full variable domain (rest looked up from reference TRBV7-6 and TRBJ1-5): GAGVSQSPRYKVTKRGQDVALRCDPISGHVSLYWYRQALGQGPEFLTYFNYEAQQDKSGLPNDRFSAERPEGSISTLTIQRTEQRDSAMYRCASSLAPPGQGSNQPQHFGDGTRLSIL.

This clonotype was seen many times. The rearrangement links TRBV7-9 to TRBJ2-7; a possible D gene is TRBD1 (7 bases). The V and J ends lost 5 bases and 3 bases respectively, with 17 bases between them. This CDR3 comprises 15 residues. Germline V gives CDR1 SEHNR, CDR2 FQNEAQ (reference sequence). CDR3 loop: CASSGQDGTRYEQYF. CDR3 bases: TGTGCCAGCAGCGGACAGGATGGGACTCGCTACGAGCAGTACTTC.

This clonotype was seen more than once but under ten times. The V and J genes are TRBV6-1 and TRBJ2-3; TRBD2 might be the D (5 bases). CDR1 and CDR2 (germline): MNHNS, SASEGT. This CDR3 is 15 amino acids long. V lost 0 bases and J lost 3, with 10 bases in between. CDR3 coding DNA: TGTGCCAGCAGTGAAGCGGCTAGGAGGACAGATACGCAGTATTTT. It translates to CASSEAARRTDTQYF.

This clonotype has just a few counts. As DNA, the CDR3 is TGTGCCAGCAGCCTAGGACTAGGTCGAGAGACCCAGTACTTC. Protein sequence: CASSLGLGRETQYF. The chain couples TRBV11-2 to TRBJ2-5, with TRBD2 matching 7 bases. V was clipped by 5 bases and J by 4 bases; unmatched bases: 7. The germline CDR1 and CDR2 sequences are SGHAT and FQNNGV. This CDR3 has 14 residues. The variable domain in full, completed from reference TRBV11-2 and TRBJ2-5, reads EAGVAQSPRYKIIEKRQSVAFWCNPISGHATLYWYQQILGQGPKLLIQFQNNGVVDDSQLPKDRFSAERLKGVDSTLKIQPAKLEDSAVYLCASSLGLGRETQYFGPGTRLLVL.

The chain uses TRBV7-9 and TRBJ1-4; D is ambiguous. V was cut by 5 bases and J by 8 bases, with 9 bases left in between. The CDR3 runs 12 residues. In germline, CDR1 is SEHNR, CDR2 FQNEAQ (reference sequence). CDR3 sequence: CASSPSGEKLFF. CDR3 bases: TGTGCCAGCAGCCCTAGCGGGGAAAAACTGTTTTTT. The whole variable domain, filled in from reference TRBV7-9 and TRBJ1-4, reads DTGVSQNPRHKITKRGQNVTFRCDPISEHNRLYWYRQTLGQGPEFLTYFQNEAQLEKSRLLSDRFSAERPKGSFSTLEIQRTEQGDSAMYLCASSPSGEKLFFGSGTQLSVL.

The table lists this clonotype with many counts. The J gene is TRBJ2-1, the V gene TRBV21-1; the DNA was not used to check the table's D call, TRBD2. TRBV21-1 is reported as a pseudogene. The CDR3 has 17 residues. The DNA for the CDR3 is TGTGCCAGCAGCAAATACCAGGTCCCGGGACTAGTCAATGAGCAGTTCTTC. Residues: CASSKYQVPGLVNEQFF.

This clonotype was observed many times. V and J are TRBV9 and TRBJ1-1; D not certain. The CDR3 loop spans 13 amino acids. With 3 bases removed from V and 2 bases from J, the gap between germline ends came to 8 bases. CDR1 is SGDLS, CDR2 YYNGEE, per germline. In DNA form, the CDR3 reads TGTGCCAGCAGCGAGGGAGGTAACACTGAAGCTTTCTTT. Its translation: CASSEGGNTEAFF. Full variable domain (outside the CDR3, taken from reference TRBV9 and TRBJ1-1): DSGVTQTPKHLITATGQRVTLRCSPRSGDLSVYWYQQSLDQGLQFLIQYYNGEERAKGNILERFSAQQFPDLHSELNLSSLELGDSALYFCASSEGGNTEAFFGQGTRLTVV.

Many counts were recorded for this clonotype. V and J are TRBV7-9 and TRBJ2-4; D is possibly TRBD1 (5 bases). Germline CDR1 SEHNR, CDR2 FQNEAQ (reference sequence). Trimming pared 2 bases from V and 4 bases from J, leaving 9 bases between. This CDR3 has 14 residues. The CDR3 sequence is CASSLLGQKNIQYF. CDR3 nucleotide sequence: TGTGCCAGCAGCTTATTGGGGCAGAAAAACATTCAGTACTTC.

The V call is TRBV6-5, the J call TRBJ2-5; 10 bases are a match to TRBD1. After removal of 2 bases from V and 5 bases from J, the junction contained 14 bases not matched to a gene. Germline CDR1 is MNHEY and CDR2 is SVGAGI. The CDR3 is made up of 18 amino acids. Here the CDR3 reads CASSYRRDRGLSGETQYF. In DNA, the CDR3 is TGTGCCAGCAGTTACCGCCGGGACAGGGGCCTATCGGGGGAGACCCAGTACTTC.

This clonotype was seen many times. V is TRBV5-6 and J is TRBJ2-7, with D perhaps TRBD1 (5 bases). The germline CDR1 and CDR2 sequences are SGHDT and YYEEEE. V lost 1 base and J 7 bases, leaving 18 bases between the germline ends. This CDR3 is 15 amino acids long. The CDR3 bases are TGTGCCAGCAGCTTGATCGCAGGGAACCCTACGGAGCAGTACGTC. This translates into CASSLIAGNPTEQYV.

The sample holds a few counts of this clonotype. This chain connects TRBV7-9 to TRBJ2-5; D may be TRBD1 (6 bases). Germline CDR1 and CDR2: SEHNR and FQNEAQ (reference sequence). The CDR3 sequence is 15 residues long. The V and J ends lost 5 bases and 1 base respectively, with 14 bases between them. CDR3 coding DNA: TGTGCCAGCAGCAGCAGCCCCAGGGGCCAAGAGACCCAGTACTTC. Protein sequence: CASSSSPRGQETQYF.

This clonotype was counted many times. This chain joins TRBV12-3 or TRBV12-4 and TRBJ2-5; tentatively, D is TRBD2 (6 bases). This CDR3 is built from 14 residues. V was clipped by 6 bases and J by 2 bases, with 13 bases between them. CDR3 loop: CASSPGTGQETQYF. In DNA, the CDR3 is TGTGCCAGCAGCCCCGGGACTGGACAAGAGACCCAGTACTTC.

This clonotype was counted between two and nine times. CDR3: CASSAPRPQLSDTQYF. CDR3 DNA sequence: TGTGCCAGCAGCGCCCCCCGCCCTCAGTTATCAGATACGCAGTATTTT. The V and J genes are TRBV7-9 and TRBJ2-3; no clear D. The CDR3 is made up of 16 amino acids. Germline V gene lookup returns CDR1 SEHNR and CDR2 FQNEAQ (reference sequence). The V end was cut by 5 bases, the J end by 4 bases, with 19 bases between.

The rearrangement links TRBV14 to TRBJ1-4, with D unclear. Germline values: CDR1 SGHDN, CDR2 FVKESK. This CDR3 region has 17 residues. V lost 0 bases, J lost 0 bases, and 11 bases lay in between. CDR3 sequence: CASSQDSGPATNEKLFF. The CDR3 DNA reads TGTGCCAGCAGCCAAGATTCCGGCCCTGCAACTAATGAAAAACTGTTTTTT.

This clonotype was detected ten times or more. The chain carries TRBV27 and TRBJ2-5; 11 nucleotides align to TRBD2. Germline V gene sequence: CDR1 MNHEY, CDR2 SMNVEV (reference sequence). V shed 6 bases and J 5 bases; nucleotides not matched to a gene: 8. The CDR3 runs 15 residues. For the CDR3, the DNA is TGTGCCAGCAGGACTAGCGGGGTTGGAGGGGAGACCCAGTACTTC. This codes for CASRTSGVGGETQYF.

V and J are TRBV29-1 and TRBJ1-1, with TRBD1 as a possible D gene (5 bases). Germline CDR1 SQVTM, CDR2 ANQGSEA. V gave up 6 bases and J gave up 4 bases, with 9 bases separating them. The CDR3 totals 11 residues. DNA for the CDR3: TGCAGCGTGGGGGAAGGCACTGAAGCTTTCTTT. Amino acid sequence: CSVGEGTEAFF.

The V gene is TRBV6-1, the J gene TRBJ2-7, with D perhaps assigned TRBD1 or TRBD2 (5 bases each). Trimming removed 6 bases from V and 2 bases from J, with 20 bases in between. Germline assignment: CDR1 MNHNS and CDR2 SASEGT. The CDR3 covers 16 residues. CDR3 loop: CASRKGTQALAYEQYV. The CDR3 nucleotides read TGTGCCAGCAGGAAAGGGACGCAGGCCTTGGCCTACGAGCAGTACGTC.

This clonotype has a handful of counts. This chain connects TRBV11-3 to TRBJ2-3; no clear D gene. CDR1 and CDR2 from the germline V gene are SGHNT and YENEEA. The CDR3 is 15 amino acids. V was trimmed by 3 bases and J by 1 base, leaving 11 bases between them. CDR3 sequence (DNA): TGTGCCAGCAGCTTCGGCCAGGATGGCACAGATACGCAGTATTTT. Its protein is CASSFGQDGTDTQYF.

V gene TRBV7-9 combines with J gene TRBJ1-5, with D possibly matching TRBD1 (5 bases). CDR3 length: 17 amino acids. CDR1 SEHNR and CDR2 FQNEAQ come from the germline V gene (reference sequence). V was clipped by 2 bases and J by 2 bases, with 16 bases between them. CDR3 bases: TGTGCCAGCAGCTTAAGACCGTTTCAGGGTGGCAATCAGCCCCAGCATTTT. Protein product: CASSLRPFQGGNQPQHF.

This clonotype was picked up many times. V is TRBV7-2 and J is TRBJ2-5, with 10 nucleotides matching TRBD2. Germline V lookup: CDR1 SGHTA, CDR2 FQGNSA. This CDR3 has 18 amino acids. V lost 4 bases, J lost 4 bases, and 15 bases stayed unmatched. The CDR3 is CASSWPGGGAGGPETQYF. The CDR3 DNA follows: TGTGCCAGCAGCTGGCCTGGGGGAGGAGCGGGGGGGCCAGAGACCCAGTACTTC. Together with reference TRBV7-2 and TRBJ2-5, the CDR3 gives the full variable domain: GAGVSQSPSNKVTEKGKDVELRCDPISGHTALYWYRQSLGQGLEFLIYFQGNSAPDKSGLPSDRFSAERTGGSVSTLTIQRTQQEDSAVYLCASSWPGGGAGGPETQYFGPGTRLLVL.

This clonotype was seen only a few times. The CDR3 DNA reads as TGTGCCAGCAGTCCGGGGCGAGCCCATTCCTACGAGCAGTACGTC. As protein: CASSPGRAHSYEQYV. The rearrangement joins TRBV28 to TRBJ2-7; D could derive from TRBD1 or TRBD2 (5 bases each). Germline CDR1 MDHEN, CDR2 SYDVKM. CDR3 length equals 15 residues. V shed 5 bases and J shed 1 base, with 15 bases lying between them.

Only a few counts were recorded for this clonotype. V is TRBV6-5 and J is TRBJ2-7; maybe TRBD1 (6 bases). This CDR3 is 14 amino acids long. Per germline, CDR1 MNHEY and CDR2 SVGAGI. V was clipped by 2 bases and J by 2 bases, with 10 bases between them. The CDR3 reads CASSYRQATYEQYF. As DNA, the CDR3 is TGTGCCAGCAGTTACCGACAGGCGACCTACGAGCAGTACTTC.

This clonotype was seen a handful of times. The chain joins TRBV12-3 or TRBV12-4 to TRBJ2-6; 8 bases are shared with TRBD1. This CDR3 region has 17 residues. V was clipped by 6 bases and J by 4 bases; unmatched bases: 11. The CDR3 region is CASSGTGVFDGANVLTF. As DNA, the CDR3 is TGTGCCAGCAGCGGGACAGGTGTATTTGACGGGGCCAACGTCCTGACTTTC.

The chain combines TRBV12-3 or TRBV12-4 with TRBJ2-5; 7 positions match TRBD2. Trimming took 7 bases from V and 5 from J; bases not matched to a gene: 7. The CDR3 is made up of 13 amino acids. The DNA of the CDR3 is TGTGCCAGCACGGGGCGGGGGAGGGAGACCCAGTACTTC. It translates to CASTGRGRETQYF.